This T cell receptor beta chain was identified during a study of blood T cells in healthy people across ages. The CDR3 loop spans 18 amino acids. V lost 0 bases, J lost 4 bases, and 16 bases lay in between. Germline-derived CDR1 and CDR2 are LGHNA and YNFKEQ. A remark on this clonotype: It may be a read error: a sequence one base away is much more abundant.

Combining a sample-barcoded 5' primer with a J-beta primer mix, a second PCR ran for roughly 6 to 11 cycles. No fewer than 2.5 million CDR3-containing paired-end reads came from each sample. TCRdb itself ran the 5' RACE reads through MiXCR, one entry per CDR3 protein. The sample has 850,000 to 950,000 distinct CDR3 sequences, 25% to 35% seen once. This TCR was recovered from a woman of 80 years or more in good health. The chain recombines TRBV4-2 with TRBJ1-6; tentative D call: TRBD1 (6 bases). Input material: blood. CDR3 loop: CASSQEAGVDRYNSPLHF. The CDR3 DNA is TGTGCCAGCAGCCAAGAAGCCGGGGTAGACAGGTATAATTCACCCCTCCACTTT.